The rows below give T cell receptor beta chains drawn from one sample of a study of blood T cell repertoires in COVID-19. Some clones are missing from TCRdb's copy, which holds only in-frame ones; the method was immunoSEQ multiplex PCR. This sample yields a few hundred thousand clones, of which 80% to 85% are seen a single time; 6.8% belongs to the top ten. The sequencing input was PBMCs or T cells enriched from blood (not recorded which). The receptor set was obtained from a woman in her 40s who had recovered from COVID-19. CDR3s include the opening cysteine and the closing phenylalanine or tryptophan. D genes are given only for firm matches. Part of the rows lack a size; the others show once, few, many or a class for expanded clones.

V gene	clone size	D gene	J gene	CDR3 protein	CDR3 DNA
TRBV14	NA	TRBD2	TRBJ2-5	CASSQPGLADQETQYF	TGTGCCAGCAGCCAACCGGGACTAGCGGACCAAGAGACCCAGTACTTC
TRBV7-7	NA	NA	TRBJ2-3	CASSQNGARTDTQYF	TGTGCCAGCAGTCAAAATGGGGCGCGCACAGATACGCAGTATTTT
TRBV7-9	NA	TRBD2	TRBJ2-3	CASSLVFSGRNTQYF	TGTGCCAGCAGCTTAGTGTTTAGCGGGAGAAATACGCAGTATTTT
TRBV24-1	NA	NA	TRBJ2-3	CATLRARNTDTQYF	TGTGCCACCCTTAGAGCCCGAAACACAGATACGCAGTATTTT
TRBV7-9	once	NA	TRBJ1-2	CASSRDSYGYTF	TGTGCCAGCAGCCGAGACAGTTATGGCTACACCTTC
TRBV3-1/TRBV3-2	NA	TRBD1	TRBJ1-2	CASSLQRQGLAYGYTF	TGTGCCAGCAGCCTACAAAGACAGGGGTTAGCCTATGGCTACACCTTC
TRBV6-6	NA	TRBD2	TRBJ2-1	CASSFRLAGAFNEQFF	TGTGCCAGCAGTTTCCGACTAGCGGGAGCCTTCAATGAGCAGTTCTTC
TRBV20-1	NA	NA	TRBJ2-5	CSASLGLQETQYF	TGCAGTGCAAGTCTGGGACTCCAAGAGACCCAGTACTTC
TRBV1	NA	NA	TRBJ2-1	CTSPSPPGLARYNEQFF	TGCACCAGCCCGTCTCCACCGGGACTAGCGAGATACAATGAGCAGTTCTTC
TRBV28	NA	TRBD1	TRBJ1-4	CASSPQGAVWEKLFF	TGTGCCAGCAGTCCACAGGGGGCGGTTTGGGAAAAACTGTTTTTT
TRBV7-2	NA	NA	TRBJ2-5	CASSFREVQYF	TGTGCCAGCAGCTTCAGGGAGGTCCAGTACTTC
TRBV3-1/TRBV3-2	NA	NA	TRBJ1-2	CASSQDSTAGVGYTF	TGTGCCAGCAGCCAAGACAGCACAGCAGGTGTCGGCTACACCTTC
TRBV5-1	NA	TRBD2	TRBJ2-1	CASSHNAGTSVYNEQFF	TGCGCCAGCAGCCATAACGCCGGGACTAGCGTCTACAATGAGCAGTTCTTC
TRBV7-2	NA	NA	TRBJ2-1	CASSILAYYLDEQFF	TGTGCCAGCAGCATCTTAGCGTACTATTTAGATGAGCAGTTCTTC
TRBV7-9	few	TRBD2	TRBJ2-1	CASSPRGGSAYNEQFF	TGTGCCAGCAGCCCGAGGGGCGGGAGTGCCTACAATGAGCAGTTCTTC
TRBV28	NA	TRBD2	TRBJ2-3	CASSKASGRITDTQYF	TGTGCCAGCAGTAAAGCTAGCGGGAGGATCACAGATACGCAGTATTTT
TRBV5-1	NA	NA	TRBJ1-4	CASSPGGNNEKLFF	TGCGCCAGCAGCCCGGGGGGCAATAATGAAAAACTGTTTTTT
TRBV5-3	NA	NA	TRBJ2-1	CARSSPRGPSYNEQFF	TGTGCCAGAAGCTCCCCCCGCGGGCCCTCCTACAATGAGCAGTTCTTC
TRBV7-8	NA	NA	TRBJ1-1	CASSGGTANTEAFF	TGTGCCAGCAGCGGGGGGACCGCCAACACTGAAGCTTTCTTT
TRBV5-4	NA	NA	TRBJ2-3	CASSLVTRTDTQYF	TGTGCCAGCAGCTTGGTGACTAGGACAGATACGCAGTATTTT
TRBV10-1	once	NA	TRBJ2-5	CASRAPPTAERETQYF	TGCGCCAGCAGGGCCCCCCCGACTGCGGAGAGAGAGACCCAGTACTTC
TRBV7-9	NA	TRBD1	TRBJ1-4	CASSWQTGNEKLFF	TGTGCCAGCAGCTGGCAGACAGGGAATGAAAAACTGTTTTTT
TRBV10-3	NA	NA	TRBJ2-1	CAIGRTFHSSYNEQFF	TGTGCCATCGGAAGGACTTTTCACAGCTCCTACAATGAGCAGTTCTTC
TRBV4-1	NA	TRBD2	TRBJ2-1	CASSQLPSGRTEQFF	TGCGCCAGCAGCCAACTCCCTAGCGGGAGGACTGAGCAGTTCTTC
TRBV5-1	NA	TRBD2	TRBJ2-1	CASSYTSGRRNEQFF	TGCGCCAGCAGCTACACTAGCGGGAGGCGTAATGAGCAGTTCTTC
TRBV9	NA	NA	TRBJ2-1	CASSPREGEQFF	TGTGCCAGCAGCCCCCGGGAAGGTGAGCAGTTCTTC
TRBV5-4	NA	NA	TRBJ2-3	CASSSNISPDTQYF	TGTGCCAGCAGCTCGAACATATCTCCAGATACGCAGTATTTT
TRBV7-3	NA	TRBD2	TRBJ2-5	CASSLEGAGGPETQYF	TGTGCCAGCAGCTTAGAAGGGGCGGGAGGGCCGGAGACCCAGTACTTC
TRBV28	NA	TRBD1	TRBJ1-1	CASRTGGGEAFF	TGTGCCAGCAGAACAGGGGGCGGTGAAGCTTTCTTT
TRBV28	NA	TRBD1	TRBJ2-7	CASNDRGSILYEQYF	TGTGCCAGCAATGACAGGGGGTCCATCCTCTACGAGCAGTACTTC
TRBV10-3	NA	NA	TRBJ1-5	CAIRASQGQQPQHF	TGTGCCATCAGAGCCTCTCAGGGGCAGCAGCCCCAGCATTTT
TRBV7-3	NA	NA	TRBJ2-3	CASHLGTSTDTQYF	TGTGCCAGCCACCTAGGGACTAGCACAGATACGCAGTATTTT
TRBV28	NA	NA	TRBJ1-4	CASRYSGYRSNEKLFF	TGTGCCAGCAGATATTCAGGGTACAGGAGTAATGAAAAACTGTTTTTT
TRBV6-2/TRBV6-3	NA	NA	TRBJ1-1	CASSPEAGTEAFF	TGTGCCAGCAGCCCTGAGGCGGGGACTGAAGCTTTCTTT
TRBV30	NA	NA	TRBJ2-7	CAWSPRGYEQYF	TGTGCCTGGAGTCCTAGAGGCTACGAGCAGTACTTC
TRBV12-3/TRBV12-4	NA	NA	TRBJ2-1	CASSLAYEQFF	TGTGCCAGCAGTTTAGCCTACGAGCAGTTCTTC
TRBV18	NA	TRBD1	TRBJ2-2	CASSPPDRVNTGELFF	TGTGCCAGCTCACCACCGGACAGGGTAAACACCGGGGAGCTGTTTTTT
TRBV24-1	few	NA	TRBJ1-1	CATSDLYGAFF	TGTGCCACCAGTGATTTGTACGGAGCTTTCTTT
TRBV5-6	NA	NA	TRBJ1-2	CASSLGGNYGYTF	TGTGCCAGCAGCTTGGGCGGGAATTATGGCTACACCTTC
TRBV7-3	NA	NA	TRBJ2-5	CASSLGGSQETQYF	TGTGCCAGCAGCCTGGGAGGCAGCCAAGAGACCCAGTACTTC
TRBV29-1	NA	TRBD1	TRBJ1-2	CSVEDSNRGRDGYTF	TGCAGCGTTGAAGATTCGAACAGGGGGCGAGATGGCTACACCTTC
TRBV6-5	NA	NA	TRBJ1-1	CASRVTQNTEAFF	TGTGCCAGCAGGGTGACACAGAACACTGAAGCTTTCTTT
TRBV7-9	NA	NA	TRBJ2-7	CASSLGAAATYEQYF	TGTGCCAGCAGCTTAGGGGCTGCTGCAACCTACGAGCAGTACTTC
TRBV7-9	few	NA	TRBJ1-1	CASSVQNTEAFF	TGTGCCAGCAGCGTACAGAACACTGAAGCTTTCTTT
TRBV5-1	NA	NA	TRBJ1-4	CASRALDSYNEKLFF	TGCGCCAGCAGGGCCTTGGACAGCTATAATGAAAAACTGTTTTTT
TRBV7-2	NA	NA	TRBJ1-1	CASSLTALGGGSVGAFF	TGTGCCAGCAGCCTTACGGCATTAGGGGGGGGCAGTGTTGGAGCTTTCTTT
TRBV6-6	NA	TRBD1	TRBJ2-6	CASSNFKRGGQGAISGANVLTF	TGTGCCAGCAGCAACTTCAAACGAGGCGGACAGGGCGCTATCTCTGGGGCCAACGTCCTGACTTTC
TRBV27	NA	NA	TRBJ2-7	CASSYAGTAGEQYF	TGTGCCAGCAGCTACGCCGGGACAGCGGGCGAGCAGTACTTC
TRBV3-1/TRBV3-2	NA	TRBD2	TRBJ2-1	CASSWLAANNEQFF	TGTGCCAGCAGCTGGCTAGCGGCAAACAATGAGCAGTTCTTC
TRBV27	NA	TRBD1	TRBJ2-7	CASSPSTGGRYEQYF	TGTGCCAGCAGTCCTTCCACAGGGGGTCGGTACGAGCAGTACTTC
TRBV9	NA	NA	TRBJ2-5	CASSVSRSQETQYF	TGTGCCAGCAGCGTTTCGAGGAGCCAAGAGACCCAGTACTTC
TRBV5-1	NA	TRBD1	TRBJ2-1	CASSLGPRQGVGNEQFF	TGCGCCAGCAGCTTGGGCCCCAGGCAGGGGGTCGGCAATGAGCAGTTCTTC
TRBV16	NA	NA	TRBJ1-2	CASSRGLPNYGYTF	TGTGCCAGCAGTCGCGGACTGCCTAACTATGGCTACACCTTC
TRBV5-6	NA	NA	TRBJ1-2	CASSLAIASNYGYTF	TGTGCCAGCAGCTTGGCCATAGCATCTAACTATGGCTACACCTTC
TRBV7-2	NA	TRBD2	TRBJ2-3	CASSLRLAPDTQYF	TGTGCCAGCAGCCTCCGACTAGCTCCGGATACGCAGTATTTT